A single sample is the source of the 21 T cell receptor beta chains below, sequenced in a study of blood T cell repertoires in COVID-19. The method was immunoSEQ multiplex PCR; TCRdb's version includes in-frame clones alone and lacks a portion of them. The repertoire includes 200,000 to 250,000 clones, 75% to 90% of them detected once, and about 3.1% sits in the top ten. The sample consisted of peripheral blood. These receptors were collected from a woman aged 25-40 years who had recovered from COVID-19.

V gene TRBV4-2 combines with J gene TRBJ1-6; no clear D gene. Per the germline V gene, CDR1 is LGHNA and CDR2 is YNFKEQ. The CDR3 consists of 17 residues. V lost 1 base and J 7 bases, leaving 17 bases between the germline ends. Here the CDR3 DNA reads TGTGCCAGCAGCCAAGGTGAGCCCTCAGTGGGCAATTCACCCCTCCACTTT. As protein: CASSQGEPSVGNSPLHF.

V usage is TRBV5-1 and J usage is TRBJ1-2; D not resolved. The germline gives CDR1 SGHRS, CDR2 YFSETQ. V shed 0 bases and J shed 6 bases, with 9 bases lying between them. CDR3 length equals 13 residues. CDR3 sequence reads: CASSLVPGNGYTF. The CDR3 nucleotides read TGCGCCAGCAGCTTGGTGCCGGGAAATGGCTACACCTTC. The full variable domain, in which reference TRBV5-1 and TRBJ1-2 provide the parts outside the CDR3, is KAGVTQTPRYLIKTRGQQVTLSCSPISGHRSVSWYQQTPGQGLQFLFEYFSETQRNKGNFPGRFSGRQFSNSRSEMNVSTLELGDSALYLCASSLVPGNGYTFGSGTRLTVV.

The chain is built from TRBV4-1 and TRBJ2-3; the match to TRBD2 covers 12 bases. After removal of 0 bases from V and 3 bases from J, the junction contained 10 bases not matched to a gene. The CDR3 length is 19 residues. Germline CDR1 and CDR2: MGHRA and YSYEKL. The CDR3 coding sequence is TGCGCCAGCAGCCAAGATTTCCGCACTAGCGGGGGGCGGACAGATACGCAGTATTTT. This gives the protein CASSQDFRTSGGRTDTQYF.

This clone came up once. The chain couples TRBV19 to TRBJ1-5; 9 positions match TRBD1. This CDR3 comprises 14 residues. In germline, CDR1 is LNHDA, CDR2 SQIVND (reference sequence). V trimming: 7 bases; J trimming: 7 bases; junction bases outside the gene matches: 8. The CDR3 DNA reads as TGTGCCAGTACCCCGGGACAGGGTATCCAGCCCCAGCATTTT. Protein sequence: CASTPGQGIQPQHF.

The genes are TRBV5-1 and TRBJ1-1; 7 nucleotides agree with TRBD1. This CDR3 contains 13 residues. The V and J ends lost 3 bases and 4 bases, in that order; junction bases with no gene match: 3. Germline lookup yields CDR1 SGHRS and CDR2 YFSETQ. In nucleotides, the CDR3 is TGCGCCAGCAGCTCGGGACAGCGCACTGAAGCTTTCTTT. Residues: CASSSGQRTEAFF.

The chain recombines TRBV18 with TRBJ1-2, with D unresolved. Looked up from germline, CDR1 is KGHSH and CDR2 is LQKENI. CDR3 length: 14 amino acids. V lost 3 bases and J lost 2, with 10 bases in between. CDR3 amino acids: CASSPDKPNYGYTF. The CDR3 DNA sequence: TGTGCCAGCTCACCCGACAAGCCGAACTATGGCTACACCTTC.

The gene calls are TRBV30 and TRBJ1-2; tentative D call: TRBD1 (5 bases). Trimming stripped 5 bases from V and 10 bases from J, with 14 bases between. The CDR3 runs to 11 residues. Germline lookup yields CDR1 GTSNPN and CDR2 SVGIG (reference sequence). The CDR3 loop is CAWDAYGAYTF. The CDR3, as DNA: TGTGCCTGGGATGCTTATGGGGCCTACACCTTC.

V gene TRBV18 combines with J gene TRBJ1-6; D is ambiguous. V was trimmed by 3 bases and J by 7 bases, leaving 19 bases between them. The germline V gene encodes CDR1 KGHSH and CDR2 LQKENI. This CDR3 region has 17 residues. As DNA, the CDR3 is TGTGCCAGCTCACCCGATTTTATCTCCAGTCACAATTCACCCCTCCACTTT. It yields the protein CASSPDFISSHNSPLHF.

The genes are TRBV15 and TRBJ2-1; 9 bases fit TRBD2. Per the germline V gene, CDR1 is LNHNV and CDR2 is YYDKDF (reference sequence). Trimming removed 8 bases from V and 6 bases from J; junction bases left unmatched: 17. CDR3 length equals 17 residues. This chain's CDR3 is CATSRGRGGQILNEQFF. The CDR3 nucleotides are TGTGCCACCTCCCGGGGGCGGGGGGGCCAGATTCTCAATGAGCAGTTCTTC.

The V call is TRBV10-3, the J call TRBJ1-3, with D perhaps TRBD1 (5 bases). This CDR3 has 14 amino acids. Germline V gene sequence: CDR1 ENHRY, CDR2 SYGVKD. Trimming stripped 6 bases from V and 1 base from J, with 10 bases between. The CDR3 is CAISDRSSGNTIYF. Written as DNA, the CDR3 is TGTGCCATCAGCGACAGATCTTCTGGAAACACCATATATTTT.

The V gene is TRBV2, the J gene TRBJ2-7; no firm D call. V lost 4 bases to trimming and J lost 2 bases, with 9 bases between them. The CDR3 loop spans 13 amino acids. From germline, CDR1 is SNHLY and CDR2 FYNNEI. CDR3 in DNA: TGTGCCAGCAGTGGTCACAGCACCTACGAGCAGTACTTC. Protein sequence: CASSGHSTYEQYF.

This chain uses TRBV10-2 with TRBJ2-3, with D tentatively TRBD2 (5 bases). V was clipped by 5 bases and J by 8 bases, with 14 bases between them. The CDR3 loop spans 13 amino acids. Germline CDR1 WSHSY, CDR2 SAAADI. CDR3 coding DNA: TGCGCCAGCAGTCCCCTAGCACAGATTACGCAGTATTTT. Translation gives CASSPLAQITQYF.

The J gene is TRBJ2-1, the V gene TRBV5-4, with D uncertain. Between the trimmed V and J ends, which lost 2 bases and 0 bases, there was a span of 9 bases. The CDR3 runs to 15 residues. The germline CDR1 and CDR2 sequences are SGHNT and YYREEE (reference sequence). CDR3 residues: CASSFEPVSYNEQFF. As DNA, the CDR3 is TGTGCCAGCAGCTTCGAACCGGTCTCCTACAATGAGCAGTTCTTC.

The chain links TRBV4-2 to TRBJ2-3; TRBD2 matches at 8 bases. CDR1 LGHNA and CDR2 YNFKEQ come from the germline V gene. Losses at the gene ends were 0 bases for V and 2 bases for J; bases not matched to a gene: 13. This CDR3 is built from 19 residues. The chain's CDR3 is CASSQERGASSGVTDTQYF. CDR3 bases: TGTGCCAGCAGCCAAGAGCGGGGGGCATCTAGCGGAGTCACAGATACGCAGTATTTT.

The CDR3 reads CASSESGGTNQPQHF. CDR3 in DNA: TGTGCCAGCAGCGAATCAGGGGGCACCAATCAGCCCCAGCATTTT. The chain joins TRBV6-2 or TRBV6-3 to TRBJ1-5, with 8 bases matching TRBD1. Trimming at V came to 6 bases and at J to 3 bases, leaving 7 bases not matched to a gene. Germline values: CDR1 MNHEY, CDR2 SVGEGT. This CDR3 contains 15 residues.

The rearrangement links TRBV9 to TRBJ2-1, with TRBD1 as a possible D gene (7 bases). There are 15 residues in the CDR3. Germline assignment: CDR1 SGDLS and CDR2 YYNGEE. Between the trimmed V and J ends, which lost 4 bases and 3 bases, there was a span of 14 bases. CDR3 amino acids: CASSPAGGHYNEQFF. CDR3 nucleotide sequence: TGTGCCAGCAGCCCGGCAGGGGGGCACTACAATGAGCAGTTCTTC.

This clone was picked up one time. CDR3 region: CASSLATQGLGYTF. DNA for the CDR3: TGTGCCAGCAGCTTGGCGACTCAGGGTTTAGGCTACACCTTC. The chain uses TRBV5-4 and TRBJ1-2; D might be TRBD1 (5 bases). The germline V and J ends were trimmed by 0 bases and 8 bases, with 14 bases remaining between them. The CDR3 extends over 14 amino acids. Germline V gives CDR1 SGHNT, CDR2 YYREEE (reference sequence).

The V gene is TRBV7-9, the J gene TRBJ2-2, with 12 bases lining up with TRBD2. In germline, CDR1 is SEHNR, CDR2 FQNEAQ (reference sequence). There are 18 residues in the CDR3. With 5 bases clipped from V and 6 bases from J, the junction kept 13 bases outside the gene matches. The CDR3 protein is CASSALLLAGGLPGELFF. The CDR3 DNA is TGTGCCAGCAGCGCTCTCCTCCTAGCGGGGGGGCTCCCCGGGGAGCTGTTTTTT. The complete variable domain, with remaining parts taken from reference TRBV7-9 and TRBJ2-2, reads DTGVSQNPRHKITKRGQNVTFRCDPISEHNRLYWYRQTLGQGPEFLTYFQNEAQLEKSRLLSDRFSAERPKGSFSTLEIQRTEQGDSAMYLCASSALLLAGGLPGELFFGEGSRLTVL.

This sequence joins TRBV2 and TRBJ1-2, with D possibly being TRBD1 (5 bases). The CDR3 runs to 17 residues. Trimming shortened V by 6 bases and J by 2 bases, and 22 bases separated the two germline ends. Germline CDR1 is SNHLY and CDR2 is FYNNEI. The CDR3 DNA sequence: TGTGCCAGCAGCCCAAATCAGCGTCACGGGGGGAACTATGGCTACACCTTC. Its protein product is CASSPNQRHGGNYGYTF.

The chain carries TRBV29-1 and TRBJ1-2; a weak D match, TRBD1 (6 bases). The ends were cut back, 5 bases at V and 0 bases at J, with 13 bases in the middle. CDR3 length equals 14 residues. The germline V gene encodes CDR1 SQVTM and CDR2 ANQGSEA. CDR3 protein: CSVQQQGPNYGYTF. The CDR3 bases are TGCAGCGTTCAACAACAGGGTCCTAACTATGGCTACACCTTC.

CDR3 sequence reads: CASSLMSSGGYNEQFF. DNA of the CDR3: TGCGCCAGCAGCTTGATGTCTAGCGGGGGATACAATGAGCAGTTCTTC. This chain connects TRBV5-1 to TRBJ2-1; 10 nucleotides align to TRBD2. Germline trimming cut 1 base from V and 4 bases from J; bases unmatched to any gene: 5. The CDR3 loop spans 16 amino acids. Germline loops: CDR1 SGHRS, CDR2 YFSETQ.